This TCR beta chain was profiled in a study of T cells in Graves' hyperthyroidism and ophthalmopathy. Fresh peripheral blood, about 9.3 ml, yielded the PBMCs. Amplified TCR beta CDR3 regions derived from RNA transcripts. First-round RT-PCR targeting the TCR CDR3 was performed with the HTBI primer set. One entry per CDR3 protein results from TCRdb running MiXCR on the multiplex PCR reads. The repertoire includes 650,000 to 850,000 distinct CDR3 sequences, 15% to 20% of them detected once, and approximately 15% sits in the top ten. This clonotype was observed many times. Germline V gene lookup returns CDR1 LGHDT and CDR2 YNNKEL (reference sequence). The CDR3 contains 12 residues. Trimming took 3 bases from V and 7 from J, leaving 9 bases between them.

This sequence was found in a woman aged 45-65 years with Graves' hyperthyroidism that later progressed to Graves' ophthalmopathy. The V gene is TRBV3-1, the J gene TRBJ1-1; no reliable D call. The sample taken for sequencing was blood. CDR3 nucleotides: TGTGCCAGCAGCCAGGGCACCTTTGAAGCTTTCTTT. The encoded protein is CASSQGTFEAFF. The full variable domain, completed using reference TRBV3-1 and TRBJ1-1, is DTAVSQTPKYLVTQMGNDKSIKCEQNLGHDTMYWYKQDSKKFLKIMFSYNNKELIINETVPNRFSPKSPDKAHLNLHINSLELGDSAVYFCASSQGTFEAFFGQGTRLTVV.